These T cell receptor beta chains were read from a single sample in a study of siplizumab effects on memory and regulatory T cells. The repertoire was sequenced with immunoSEQ multiplex PCR; TCRdb's copy has only in-frame clones and lacks some. The data contain some 100,000 clones, around 95% of them seen just once; the ten biggest clones take up roughly 0.62%. Sequencing used Tregs sorted from blood. The receptors derive from a human donor in good health. CDR3s include the opening cysteine and the closing phenylalanine or tryptophan. Each record gives: D gene, clone size, J gene, V gene, CDR3 protein, CDR3 DNA. The D gene is left open where the match is weak. Some rows have no size entry. The others give once, few or many, or a class for an expanded clone.

- - TRBJ2-2 TRBV5-1 CASSFIARRVNTGELFF TGCGCCAGCAGCTTTATTGCGCGGAGGGTGAACACCGGGGAGCTGTTTTTT
TRBD1 - TRBJ1-3 TRBV5-1 CASSLVGQFSGNTIYF TGCGCCAGCAGCTTGGTGGGACAGTTCTCTGGAAACACCATATATTTT
- - TRBJ2-2 TRBV18 CASSLIAAGELFF TGTGCCAGCTCACTCATAGCGGCCGGGGAGCTGTTTTTT
- - TRBJ1-3 TRBV28 CASRTAVSTIYF TGTGCCAGCCGGACCGCCGTGAGCACCATATATTTT
TRBD1 - TRBJ2-7 TRBV28 CATRDRPYEQYF TGTGCCACCAGGGACAGGCCCTACGAGCAGTACTTC
- - TRBJ2-3 TRBV29-1 CSVEGVTDTQYF TGCAGCGTTGAAGGAGTTACAGATACGCAGTATTTT
- - TRBJ2-2 TRBV7-8 CASSPGSGGELFF TGTGCCAGCAGCCCCGGGTCAGGCGGGGAGCTGTTTTTT
- - TRBJ2-3 TRBV5-1 CASSLEGHPLNTQYF TGCGCCAGCAGCTTGGAGGGACACCCCTTGAATACGCAGTATTTT
TRBD2 - TRBJ2-1 TRBV11-2 CASSPLLAGVIEQFF TGTGCCAGCAGCCCCTTGCTAGCGGGAGTCATCGAGCAGTTCTTC
TRBD1 - TRBJ2-7 TRBV7-8 CASSFLRQGGNDEQYF TGTGCCAGCAGCTTCCTCCGACAGGGGGGTAACGACGAGCAGTACTTC
TRBD1 - TRBJ1-2 TRBV7-8 CASSSRTGNGYTF TGTGCCAGCAGCTCCCGGACAGGGAATGGCTACACCTTC
- - TRBJ2-3 TRBV25-1 CASSPTKLHTDTQYF TGTGCCAGCAGTCCTACTAAGCTTCACACAGATACGCAGTATTTT
- - TRBJ1-5 TRBV6-4 CASSGPLAGESNQPQHF TGTGCCAGCAGTGGGCCCCTTGCAGGGGAGAGCAATCAGCCCCAGCATTTT
- - TRBJ2-1 TRBV27 CASSLRGRGPNEQFF TGTGCCAGCAGTTTACGTGGCAGGGGCCCCAATGAGCAGTTCTTC
- - TRBJ2-5 TRBV27 CASSIQVGTQETQYF TGTGCCAGCAGTATCCAGGTCGGGACCCAAGAGACCCAGTACTTC
- - TRBJ2-2 TRBV5-6 CASSWDTYTGELFF TGTGCCAGCAGCTGGGACACCTACACCGGGGAGCTGTTTTTT
- - TRBJ2-1 TRBV4-1 CASSQGSAAALYNEQFF TGCGCCAGCAGCCAAGGCTCTGCGGCCGCTCTCTACAATGAGCAGTTCTTC
- few TRBJ1-3 TRBV28 CASSPRRGNTIYF TGTGCCAGCAGCCCACGACGTGGAAACACCATATATTTT
- - TRBJ2-1 TRBV7-9 CASSFRRGQIYNEQFF TGTGCCAGCAGCTTTCGGAGGGGCCAAATTTACAATGAGCAGTTCTTC
TRBD2 - TRBJ2-1 TRBV27 CASSTGLAGVPYNEQFF TGTGCCAGCAGTACGGGACTAGCGGGAGTACCCTACAATGAGCAGTTCTTC
- few TRBJ1-5 TRBV19 CASSSRGGTINQPQHF TGTGCCAGTAGCTCGCGGGGGGGGACAATCAATCAGCCCCAGCATTTT
- - TRBJ2-6 TRBV7-3 CASSLRGSGANVLTF TGTGCCAGCAGCTTAAGGGGATCTGGGGCCAACGTCCTGACTTTC
- - TRBJ2-3 TRBV2 CASKGGRTDTQYF TGTGCCAGCAAAGGGGGTCGCACAGATACGCAGTATTTT
- - TRBJ2-5 TRBV7-8 CASSQTGYQETQYF TGTGCCAGCTCACAGACGGGTTACCAAGAGACCCAGTACTTC
- few TRBJ1-2 TRBV19 CASSLTPGDWKGYTF TGTGCCAGTAGCCTTACCCCAGGGGATTGGAAAGGCTACACCTTC
- - TRBJ2-7 TRBV11-2 CASSEVRHTLSYEQYF TGTGCCAGCAGCGAAGTTAGACATACCCTCTCCTACGAGCAGTACTTC
- once TRBJ2-7 TRBV7-2 CASSLLARREQYF TGTGCCAGCAGCTTATTGGCCCGGCGCGAGCAGTACTTC
- - TRBJ1-4 TRBV11-2 CASTPGQSNEKLFF TGTGCCAGCACCCCCGGACAGAGTAATGAAAAACTGTTTTTT
TRBD1 - TRBJ1-2 TRBV15 CATSRRTGGFFPYGYTF TGTGCCACCAGCCGACGGACAGGGGGCTTTTTTCCCTATGGCTACACCTTC
- - TRBJ2-1 TRBV28 CASRTISGSYNEQFF TGTGCCAGCAGGACGATTTCTGGCTCCTACAATGAGCAGTTCTTC
- - TRBJ2-2 TRBV9 CASSPQLATGELFF TGTGCCAGCAGCCCCCAGTTAGCCACCGGGGAGCTGTTTTTT
- - TRBJ2-6 TRBV4-2 CASSQGGFSGANVLTF TGTGCCAGCAGCCAAGGCGGGTTTTCTGGGGCCAACGTCCTGACTTTC
TRBD2 - TRBJ2-3 TRBV10-3 CAISESTSVGADTQYF TGTGCCATCAGTGAGTCGACTAGCGTGGGTGCAGATACGCAGTATTTT
TRBD1 - TRBJ1-1 TRBV6-1 CASRTGVATEAFF TGTGCCAGCAGGACAGGGGTGGCCACTGAAGCTTTCTTT
- - TRBJ1-1 TRBV6-5 CASSYGKGGTEAFF TGTGCCAGCAGTTACGGCAAGGGGGGCACTGAAGCTTTCTTT
- once TRBJ2-1 TRBV30 CAWSRRRSISFYNEQFF TGTGCCTGGAGTAGGCGGAGGAGTATATCGTTTTACAATGAGCAGTTCTTC
TRBD1 - TRBJ2-7 TRBV5-8 CASSLDRGTEQYF TGTGCCAGCAGCTTGGACAGGGGAACCGAGCAGTACTTC
- - TRBJ1-4 TRBV4-1 CASSLDKANEKLFF TGCGCCAGCAGCCTGGACAAAGCTAATGAAAAACTGTTTTTT
- - TRBJ2-6 TRBV6-4 CASKSGANVLTF TGTGCCAGTAAATCTGGGGCCAACGTCCTGACTTTC
TRBD2 - TRBJ2-7 TRBV27 CASRPSSGRTYEQYF TGTGCCAGCCGACCTTCTAGCGGGCGAACTTACGAGCAGTACTTC
- - TRBJ2-2 TRBV5-1 CASSLVGNMGGELFF TGCGCCAGCAGCTTGGTCGGGAATATGGGCGGGGAGCTGTTTTTT
- once TRBJ2-1 TRBV5-4 CASSPPGRNGQFF TGTGCCAGCAGCCCACCGGGGAGGAATGGGCAGTTCTTC
- - TRBJ1-5 TRBV6-1 CASMGSYQPQHF TGTGCCAGCATGGGGTCGTACCAGCCCCAGCATTTT
- - TRBJ2-1 TRBV7-3 CASSSSWGDNEQFF TGTGCCAGCAGCTCTAGTTGGGGAGACAATGAGCAGTTCTTC
- - TRBJ2-7 TRBV6-1 CASSELAAWEQYF TGTGCCAGCAGTGAATTAGCAGCTTGGGAGCAGTACTTC
- once TRBJ1-1 TRBV5-1 CASSLGAEAFF TGCGCCAGCAGCTTGGGCGCTGAAGCTTTCTTT
- - TRBJ1-5 TRBV19 CASKVEGRRQPQHF TGTGCCAGTAAGGTGGAGGGACGGAGGCAGCCCCAGCATTTT
TRBD2 - TRBJ2-1 TRBV11-2 CASSSTRDYLGGNEQFF TGTGCCAGCAGCTCTACTAGGGACTACCTTGGGGGGAATGAGCAGTTCTTC
- few TRBJ2-5 TRBV27 CASSFGSSRQTQYF TGTGCCAGCAGTTTCGGGTCTAGCAGACAGACCCAGTACTTC
TRBD1 - TRBJ2-5 TRBV19 CASSIGQGRETQYF TGTGCCAGTAGTATCGGACAGGGCCGGGAGACCCAGTACTTC
- - TRBJ2-7 TRBV19 CASSKLGYEQYF TGTGCCAGTAGTAAGTTGGGCTACGAGCAGTACTTC
TRBD2 - TRBJ2-7 TRBV6-1 CASSAPGGVWQYF TGTGCCAGCAGTGCTCCCGGGGGGGTTTGGCAGTACTTC
- - TRBJ1-2 TRBV10-2 CASSIGTPRWDGYTF TGCGCCAGCAGTATCGGGACTCCTAGATGGGATGGCTACACCTTC
- - TRBJ2-6 TRBV11-1 CASSFYSGANVLTF TGTGCCAGCAGCTTCTACTCTGGGGCCAACGTCCTGACTTTC